This T cell receptor (beta chain) was documented in a study of identical twins. Study-level results: Twin pairs had excess sharing that was weaker in beta out-of-frame sequences. For out-of-frame alpha sequences shared by twins, low generation probability was in excess.

This clonotype was seen a few times. What it binds is not known. A universal primer site came from template switching; cDNA carried unique molecular identifiers. A single record per CDR3 protein comes from TCRdb applying MiXCR to the 5' RACE reads. The sample lists about 250,000 distinct CDR3 sequences, about 14% occurring once. Healthy Caucasians alone served as donors. The TCR comes from a woman aged 18-35 years in good health. The sequenced sample consisted of memory (CD45RO+) T cells sorted from blood.

The CDR3 is CSLVRDYEQYF. CDR3 DNA: TGCAGTCTCGTCAGGGACTACGAGCAGTACTTC. The rearrangement joins TRBV20-1 to TRBJ2-7, with a weak D call TRBD1 (5 bases). The germline V and J ends were trimmed by 8 bases and 3 bases, with 11 bases remaining between them. The CDR3 is 11 residues long. CDR1 DFQATT and CDR2 SNEGSKA come from the germline V gene (reference sequence).